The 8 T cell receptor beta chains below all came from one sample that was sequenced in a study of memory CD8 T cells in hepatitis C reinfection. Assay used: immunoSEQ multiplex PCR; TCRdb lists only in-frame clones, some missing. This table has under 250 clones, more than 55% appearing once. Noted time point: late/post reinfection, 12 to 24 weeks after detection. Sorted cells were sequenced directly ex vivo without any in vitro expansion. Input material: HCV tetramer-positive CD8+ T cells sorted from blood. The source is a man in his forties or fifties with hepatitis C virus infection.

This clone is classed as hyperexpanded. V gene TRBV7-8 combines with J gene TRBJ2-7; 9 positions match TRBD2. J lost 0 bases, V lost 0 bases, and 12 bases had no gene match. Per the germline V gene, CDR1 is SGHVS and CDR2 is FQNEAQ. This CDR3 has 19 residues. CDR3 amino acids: CASSLASLGLALSSYEQYF. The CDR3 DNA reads TGTGCCAGCAGCTTAGCTAGCCTCGGACTAGCGTTGAGCTCCTACGAGCAGTACTTC.

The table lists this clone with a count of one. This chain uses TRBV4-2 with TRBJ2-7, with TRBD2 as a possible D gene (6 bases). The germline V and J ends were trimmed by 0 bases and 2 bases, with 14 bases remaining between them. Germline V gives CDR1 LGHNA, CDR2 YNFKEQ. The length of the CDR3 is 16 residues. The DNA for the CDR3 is TGTGCCAGCAGCCAAGAGAAGGAGGGTGCCCCCTACGAGCAGTACTTC. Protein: CASSQEKEGAPYEQYF.

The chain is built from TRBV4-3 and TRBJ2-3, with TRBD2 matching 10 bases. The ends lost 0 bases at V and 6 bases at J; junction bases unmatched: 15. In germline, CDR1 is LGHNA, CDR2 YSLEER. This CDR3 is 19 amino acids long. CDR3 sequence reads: CASSQEPSWTSGGGDTQYF. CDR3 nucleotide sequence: TGCGCCAGCAGCCAAGAGCCCTCCTGGACTAGCGGAGGGGGGGATACGCAGTATTTT.

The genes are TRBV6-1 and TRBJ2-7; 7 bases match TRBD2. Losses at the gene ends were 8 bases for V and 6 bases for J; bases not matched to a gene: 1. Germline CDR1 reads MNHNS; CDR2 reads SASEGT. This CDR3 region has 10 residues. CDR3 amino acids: CASWGGEQYF. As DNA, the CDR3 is TGTGCCAGCTGGGGGGGCGAGCAGTACTTC.

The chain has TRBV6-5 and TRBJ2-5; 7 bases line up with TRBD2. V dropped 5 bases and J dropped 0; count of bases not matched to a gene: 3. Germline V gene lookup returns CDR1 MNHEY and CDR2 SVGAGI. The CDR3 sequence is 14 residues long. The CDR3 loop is CASSRGTNQETQYF. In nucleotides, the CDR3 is TGTGCCAGCAGTCGCGGGACTAACCAAGAGACCCAGTACTTC.

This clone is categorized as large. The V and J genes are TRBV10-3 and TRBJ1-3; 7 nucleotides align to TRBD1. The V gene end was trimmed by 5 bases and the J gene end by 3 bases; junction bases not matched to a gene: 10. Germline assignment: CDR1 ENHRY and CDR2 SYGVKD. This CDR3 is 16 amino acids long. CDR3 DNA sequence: TGTGCCATCAGTAGGGACAGCATTCAGTTTGGAAACACCATATATTTT. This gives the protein CAISRDSIQFGNTIYF.

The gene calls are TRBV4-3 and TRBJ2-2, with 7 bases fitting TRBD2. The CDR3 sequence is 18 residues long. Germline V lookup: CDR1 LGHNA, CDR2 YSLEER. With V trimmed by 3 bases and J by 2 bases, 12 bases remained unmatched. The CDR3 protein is CASSHEPTGGSNTGELFF. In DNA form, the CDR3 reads TGCGCCAGCAGCCACGAACCCACTGGCGGGAGTAACACCGGGGAGCTGTTTTTT.

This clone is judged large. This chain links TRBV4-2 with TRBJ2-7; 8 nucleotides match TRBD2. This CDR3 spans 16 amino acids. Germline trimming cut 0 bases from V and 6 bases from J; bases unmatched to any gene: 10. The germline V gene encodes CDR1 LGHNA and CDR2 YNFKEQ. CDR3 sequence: CASSQETGGPWGEQYF. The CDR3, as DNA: TGTGCCAGCAGCCAAGAAACGGGAGGGCCATGGGGCGAGCAGTACTTC.